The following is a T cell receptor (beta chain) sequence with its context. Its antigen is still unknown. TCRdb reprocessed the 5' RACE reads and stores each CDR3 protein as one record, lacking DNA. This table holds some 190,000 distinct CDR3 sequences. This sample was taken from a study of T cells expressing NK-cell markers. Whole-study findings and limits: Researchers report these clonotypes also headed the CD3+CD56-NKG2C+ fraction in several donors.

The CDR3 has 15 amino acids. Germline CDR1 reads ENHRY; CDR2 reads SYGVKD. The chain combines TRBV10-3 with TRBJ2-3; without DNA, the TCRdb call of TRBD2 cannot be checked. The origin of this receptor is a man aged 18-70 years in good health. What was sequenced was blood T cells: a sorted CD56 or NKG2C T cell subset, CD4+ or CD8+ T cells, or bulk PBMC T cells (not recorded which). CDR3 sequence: CAIRPTSGGRDTQYF.